One sample yielded the 9 T cell receptor beta chains listed below, sequenced in a study of blood T cell repertoires in COVID-19. The repertoire was sequenced with immunoSEQ multiplex PCR; TCRdb's copy has only in-frame clones and lacks some. The sample has over 100,000 clones; 84% are singletons. Sequencing input: peripheral blood. The receptors shown here come from a woman of 80 years or more with active or convalescent COVID-19.

The CDR3, as DNA: TGTGCCAGCAGCTCGGGACTCCAAGTTGACGGCTACACCTTC. This gives the protein CASSSGLQVDGYTF. The chain links TRBV7-3 to TRBJ1-2; the D gene is possibly TRBD1 (5 bases). This CDR3 is 14 amino acids long. CDR1 is SGHTA and CDR2 is FQGTGA in the germline V gene. With 4 bases removed from V and 8 bases from J, the gap between germline ends came to 17 bases.

V is TRBV4-1 and J is TRBJ2-1, with D perhaps matching TRBD1 (6 bases). This CDR3 comprises 16 residues. Trimming cost V 2 bases and J 3 bases, with 14 bases left between them. Germline CDR1 MGHRA, CDR2 YSYEKL. The CDR3 reads CASSQMAGVLYNEQFF. Here the CDR3 DNA reads TGCGCCAGCAGCCAAATGGCAGGGGTCCTCTACAATGAGCAGTTCTTC.

J is TRBJ2-2 and V is TRBV24-1; 7 nucleotides match TRBD2. CDR3 length: 15 residues. V dropped 12 bases and J dropped 4; count of bases not matched to a gene: 13. Germline loops: CDR1 KGHDR, CDR2 SFDVKD. CDR3 residues: CAAMASGGGTGELFF. CDR3 DNA: TGTGCCGCTATGGCATCGGGAGGAGGCACCGGGGAGCTGTTTTTT.

This chain connects TRBV7-3 to TRBJ2-1; perhaps TRBD2 as D (5 bases). The CDR3 consists of 13 residues. V was pared by 5 bases and J by 3 bases, with 8 bases between. Germline V gene sequence: CDR1 SGHTA, CDR2 FQGTGA. For the CDR3, the DNA is TGTGCCAGCAGCCCGGGGATCTACAATGAGCAGTTCTTC. Its protein is CASSPGIYNEQFF.

The J gene is TRBJ2-7, the V gene TRBV24-1; 13 positions match TRBD2. The CDR3 runs to 16 residues. Germline V CDR1 and CDR2: KGHDR, SFDVKD. V dropped 4 bases and J dropped 2; count of bases not matched to a gene: 4. CDR3 residues: CATSESGLAGAYEQYF. DNA of the CDR3: TGTGCCACCAGTGAATCAGGACTAGCGGGAGCCTACGAGCAGTACTTC.

This sequence joins TRBV4-2 and TRBJ2-7; TRBD1 agrees at 9 bases. Trimming removed 1 base from V and 5 bases from J; junction bases left unmatched: 9. CDR1 LGHNA and CDR2 YNFKEQ come from the germline V gene. This CDR3 is 16 amino acids long. The CDR3 DNA is TGTGCCAGCAGCCAAGGGGGATTACAGGGGGCGGACGAGCAGTACTTC. Protein: CASSQGGLQGADEQYF.

The chain combines TRBV6-5 with TRBJ2-4, with D possibly matching TRBD1 (5 bases). The V end lost 4 bases, the J end lost 1 base, and 11 bases lay between the germline ends. This CDR3 is built from 15 residues. Looked up from germline, CDR1 is MNHEY and CDR2 is SVGAGI. This CDR3 reads CASSSQGAAKNIQYF. The CDR3 DNA reads TGTGCCAGCAGTTCTCAGGGTGCGGCCAAAAACATTCAGTACTTC.

The rearrangement uses TRBV7-2 and TRBJ2-1; 9 bases are a match to TRBD2. The junction had 12 bases not matched to a gene; V was cut back by 5 bases and J by 7 bases. This CDR3 is 16 amino acids long. Germline V gene data show CDR1 as SGHTA and CDR2 as FQGNSA. Written as DNA, the CDR3 is TGTGCCAGCAGCGCGCCGGGACTAGCCAGGGCTAATGAGCAGTTCTTC. Translating gives CASSAPGLARANEQFF.

CDR3: CASRNRGPETQYF. The CDR3 DNA reads TGTGCCAGCAGAAACAGGGGACCAGAGACCCAGTACTTC. This sequence joins TRBV5-6 and TRBJ2-5; 7 bases match TRBD1. J gave up 4 bases and V 5 bases, and 5 bases lay outside the gene matches. The CDR3 is made up of 13 amino acids. CDR1 and CDR2 (germline): SGHDT, YYEEEE.